This T cell receptor beta chain emerged from a study of cytomegalovirus exposure and HLA in healthy donors (dated by TCRdb to 2016 to 2017). General notes on the study: An earlier analysis of roughly 500 of the donors reported 276 Gb of sequence data and around 110 million unique TCR beta sequences obtained from around 180 million T cells. An early release covering roughly 600 HLA-typed donors comprised about 290 gigabases of sequencing data and 85 million or so unique TCR sequences. Of the 350 to 400 genotyped donors, roughly 80% fell in the genetic ancestry cluster associated with self-reported Caucasian donors. The study aimed to test whether signatures of past pathogen exposure could be identified by cataloging public T cell receptors. The T cell repertoires of 700 or so subjects were profiled by immunosequencing and related to cytomegalovirus serostatus. Besides the first cohort of about 730 subjects, a separate validation cohort made up of roughly 120 different subjects was used. To predict cytomegalovirus infection status, the study combined high-throughput TCR immunosequencing, statistical association of individual TCRs with disease status, and machine learning. A later analysis re-analyzed previously published TCR beta repertoires from 500 to 700 donors and added high-resolution HLA genotyping to study TCR occurrence patterns. Rather than using new phenotypic data, the later analysis identified candidate immune exposures from TCR beta sequences and from how often those sequences occurred across donors. An earlier analysis of several hundred of the donors used high-throughput TCR beta sequencing to judge whether each TCR beta V gene segment behaved as functional or pseudogenic. Donor age, sex, ethnicity and CMV serostatus were compiled alongside the repertoire data. In a later genetic analysis, genome-wide SNP genotypes for about 65% of the 666 donors were used, and that subset was treated as a discovery cohort. All discovery cohort repertoires had been generated using a single sequencing platform. Both class I and class II loci were covered by HLA typing, at four-digit resolution. Typing coverage differed by locus: A, B, C, DRB1 and DQB1 were typed in roughly 620-640 donors, DQA1 in 500 to 550, DPA1 in nearly 610, and DPB1 in 472. Because of strong linkage in the cohort, roughly five DR-DQ haplotypes were treated as single units for association and clustering. Among 398 genotyped donors of the cohort, an average of around 220,000 unique TCR beta nucleotide sequences was sequenced per donor, of which 15% to 20% were non-productive. Beyond this particular receptor, the publication reports: While some public TCRs were present in many individuals, most TCR sequences turned up only very rarely across donors. According to a later analysis, most CMV-associated TCR beta chains appeared to be HLA-restricted, and the HLA associations seemed to be driven largely by CMV exposure. In a later analysis, several top co-occurrence clusters were reported to appear linked to parvovirus B19, influenza, CMV and Epstein-Barr virus. A later analysis associated 16,951 TCR beta sequences with specific HLA alleles at a false discovery rate of 0.05. The earlier analysis of approximately 560 of the donors excluded some 16 rarely observed V segments, including chromosome 9 orphons, because counts were too low. A later analysis found that HLA-associated TCR beta chains were more clonally expanded and had lower generation probabilities than equally common non-associated chains. The only immune exposure information available for the cohort was CMV serostatus. Sequencing depth was assumed to be roughly uniform across donors in the presence/absence analyses, though that assumption may not hold. Linkage disequilibrium might explain the correlated functional status among segregating V segments, but an unknown experimental factor could not be ruled out. When HLA alleles, especially DR and DQ, strongly co-occurred, TCR associations were difficult to assign to individual alleles. A few of the identified cytomegalovirus-associated TCR beta chains were confirmed in vitro to be specific for cytomegalovirus antigens. An earlier analysis of around 540 of the donors showed that most TCR beta V segments appeared in productive rearrangements either about 87% or about 30% of the time, which broadly matched IMGT annotations. HLA typing was unavailable for some donors at each locus, so association tests used only the typed subset. In a later genetic analysis, a missense DCLRE1C variant was associated with V-gene and J-gene trimming of TCR beta chains, and the association was replicated in an independent cohort. Only TCR beta chains were sequenced in this cohort, and the absence of alpha or paired-chain data limited detectable features. A total of 150 to 200 TCR beta chains were listed by the study as associated with cytomegalovirus. It was suggested by the authors that the approach could potentially be generalized to other disease states and immunological phenotypes. The 87-base-pair reads could not distinguish some IMGT-functional V segments, including TRBV6-2 and TRBV6-3, so those segments were excluded. A further reported finding was that TCR beta sequences accurately predicted the HLA-A and HLA-B alleles for most subjects in the first cohort. A group of highly shared sequence variants was considered likely to be a technical artifact of the sequencing pipeline. In a later genetic analysis, fewer N-insertions in productive TCRs were reported among donors in an Asian-associated ancestry cluster than the approximately 670-donor mean. According to a later analysis, TCR association rates differed among HLA loci, with DRB1 alleles showing the most associated TCRs and HLA-C alleles showing the fewest. Cytomegalovirus status was reported to be diagnosed by the classifier with high specificity and sensitivity in both the original and validation cohorts.

The cohort comprised 666 healthy bone marrow donors. Cohort members were all nominally healthy when sampled, although unrecorded immune exposures were likely present. The donor was CMV seronegative and was included in the group of several hundred seronegative cohort members. Each donor provided a peripheral blood sample, and peripheral blood mononuclear cells were used for TCR beta sequencing. The Qiagen DNeasy Blood Extraction Kit was used to extract genomic DNA from the blood cell samples. To prepare the library, the immunoSEQ multiplex PCR assay was applied. For the multiplex PCR, a mixture combining 60 forward primers for TCR Vbeta segments and 13 reverse primers for TCR Jbeta segments was used. The CDR3 region of rearranged TCR beta genes was amplified from genomic DNA with a multiplex PCR assay. The Illumina HiSeq System was used to sequence the amplified TCR beta libraries as 87-base-pair reads. On the study's bioinformatics: A later analysis tallied 75 million to 95 million unique TCR beta chains across the 650 to 750 repertoires, and about 12 million of those chains were shared by two or more donors. Raw reads were error-corrected and collapsed into unique sequences by a nearest-neighbor algorithm in which closely related sequences were merged to remove PCR and sequencing errors. V, D and J gene segments were assigned by aligning CDR3 sequences to IMGT reference sequences. Each retained sequence needed at least a six-nucleotide match to both a V gene segment and a J gene segment. A rearrangement counted as productive if the CDR3 had no stop codons and remained in frame with V and J, and every other rearrangement counted as non-productive. Following IMGT convention, CDR3 was defined as the stretch from the second conserved V-encoded cysteine up to the conserved J-encoded phenylalanine. Sequences without an unambiguous match to a single V gene segment were excluded from the earlier analysis of a few hundred of the donors. In an earlier analysis of approximately 550 of the donors, V segments were called functional above 56.7% productive rearrangements and were called segregating when the between-donor standard deviation exceeded 5%. A statistical classification framework was built for diagnosing cytomegalovirus status from the catalog of TCR beta chain sequences. A later analysis assigned V and J genes by comparing TCR nucleotide sequences with IMGT/GENE-DB human TR gene sequences. The TCRdist pipeline was used in a later analysis to assign CDR3 sequences and most-parsimonious VDJ recombination scenarios. In a later analysis, every TCR beta chain was defined by the combination of its CDR3 amino acid sequence and its V-gene family, and reads without a unique V-gene family were dropped. To address suspected cross-contamination and a sequencing artifact, a later analysis removed over 500 highly shared, low-generation-probability nucleotide sequences. In a later analysis, a clonal expansion index for each public chain was calculated from normalized within-repertoire ranks of inferred template counts. In a later analysis, generation probabilities were computed with a VDJ recombination model fitted to out-of-frame rearrangements, and the resulting probabilities were checked against IGoR. Hypergeometric tests were used in a later analysis to score TCR-TCR, TCR-HLA and TCR-CMV co-occurrence, with a repertoire-size bias correction applied to the TCR pairs. To estimate false discovery rates, a later analysis permuted the HLA or CMV assignments 20 times. In a later analysis, co-occurring TCRs were grouped with DBSCAN, and TCRdist sequence similarity was added when clustering was performed within HLA-allele-positive subsets. Repertoires with fewer than 30,000 or more than 120,000 public chains, plus five repertoires with anomalous nucleotide sharing, were excluded from co-occurrence clustering. TCRdb re-hosts the immuneACCESS table, in-frame sequences only. Its copies lack some clones; in the studies checked, an unresolved V gene accounts for under half of them, and the cause for the rest is not known. D and trimming were read from the DNA, whereas the V and J calls and clone size are those reported in that table. The sample contains about 140,000 clones, about 76% of them found a single time. The ten largest clones take up 3.5% to 4% of the sample.

Including the terminal cysteine and phenylalanine, the CDR3 comprises 12 residues. The only DNA kept is the CDR3, 36 bases in frame from the first base. CDR1 and CDR2 (MNHNS, SASEGT) derive from the germline V gene. V is cut back by 8 bases and J by 4 bases, with 1 base in the junction unmatched. This clone was observed a handful of times. Which antigen it targets is not known. No clone much larger than this one lies a single base away; base qualities are absent. The sequence was collected from a man between 18 and 29 years old in good health and CMV-seronegative. Recombination linked TRBV6-1 to TRBJ2-3, with 9 bases matching TRBD1. What was sequenced was PBMCs. Here is the DNA: TGTGCCAGCCGGACAGGGGCAGATACGCAGTATTTT. Translated, this is CASRTGADTQYF.